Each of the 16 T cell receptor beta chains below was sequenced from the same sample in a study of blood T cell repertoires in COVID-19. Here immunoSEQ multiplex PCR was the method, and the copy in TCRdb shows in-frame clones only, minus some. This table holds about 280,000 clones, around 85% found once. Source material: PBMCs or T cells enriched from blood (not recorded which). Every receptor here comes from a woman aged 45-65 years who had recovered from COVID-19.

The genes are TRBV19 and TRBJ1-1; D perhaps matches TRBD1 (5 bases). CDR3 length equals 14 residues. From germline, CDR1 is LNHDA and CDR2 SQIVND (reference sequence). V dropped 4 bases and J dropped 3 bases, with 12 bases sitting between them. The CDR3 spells CASSTNPGYTEAFF. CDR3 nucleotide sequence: TGTGCCAGTAGTACGAACCCAGGGTACACTGAAGCTTTCTTT.

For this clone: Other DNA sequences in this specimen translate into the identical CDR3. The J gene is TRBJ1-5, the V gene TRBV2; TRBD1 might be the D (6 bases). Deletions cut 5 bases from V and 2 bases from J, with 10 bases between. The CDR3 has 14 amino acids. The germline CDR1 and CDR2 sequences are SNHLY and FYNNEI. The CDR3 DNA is TGTGCCAGCAGTTTACAGGGAGGCAATCAGCCCCAGCATTTT. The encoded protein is CASSLQGGNQPQHF.

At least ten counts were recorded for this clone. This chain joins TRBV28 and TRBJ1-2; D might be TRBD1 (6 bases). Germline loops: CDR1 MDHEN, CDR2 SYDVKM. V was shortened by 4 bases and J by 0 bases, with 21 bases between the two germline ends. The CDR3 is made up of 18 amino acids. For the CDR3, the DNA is TGTGCCAGCAGTTCTGAGGGGGTTAACTCACAAGCTAACTATGGCTACACCTTC. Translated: CASSSEGVNSQANYGYTF.

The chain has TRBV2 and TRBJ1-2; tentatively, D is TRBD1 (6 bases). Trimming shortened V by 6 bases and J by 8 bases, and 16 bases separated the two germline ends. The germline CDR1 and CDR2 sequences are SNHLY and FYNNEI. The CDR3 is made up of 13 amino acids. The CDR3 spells CASRPTGSGGYTF. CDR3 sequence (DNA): TGTGCCAGCAGACCTACAGGGTCTGGAGGCTACACCTTC.

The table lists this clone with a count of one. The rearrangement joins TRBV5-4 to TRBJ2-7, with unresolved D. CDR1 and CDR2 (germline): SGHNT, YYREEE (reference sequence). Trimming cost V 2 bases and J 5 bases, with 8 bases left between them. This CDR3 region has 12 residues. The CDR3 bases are TGTGCCAGCAGCTTACAGCTTAACGAGCAGTACTTC. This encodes CASSLQLNEQYF.

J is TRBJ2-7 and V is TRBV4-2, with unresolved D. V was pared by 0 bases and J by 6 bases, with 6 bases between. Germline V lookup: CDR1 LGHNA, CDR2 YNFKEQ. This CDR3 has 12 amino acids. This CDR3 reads CASSQDISEQYF. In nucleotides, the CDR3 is TGTGCCAGCAGCCAAGATATTAGCGAGCAGTACTTC.

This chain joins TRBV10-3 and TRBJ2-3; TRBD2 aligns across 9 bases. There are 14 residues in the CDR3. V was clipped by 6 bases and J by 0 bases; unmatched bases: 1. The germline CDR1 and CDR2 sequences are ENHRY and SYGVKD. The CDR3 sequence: CAIRAGGSTDTQYF. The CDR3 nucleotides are TGTGCCATCAGGGCGGGGGGGAGCACAGATACGCAGTATTTT.

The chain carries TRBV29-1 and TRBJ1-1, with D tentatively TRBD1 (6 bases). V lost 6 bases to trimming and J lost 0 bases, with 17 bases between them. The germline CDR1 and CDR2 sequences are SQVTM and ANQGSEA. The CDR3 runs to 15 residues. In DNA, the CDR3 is TGCAGCGTCCTCAGACAGGTCTCCGTGAACACTGAAGCTTTCTTT. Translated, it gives CSVLRQVSVNTEAFF.

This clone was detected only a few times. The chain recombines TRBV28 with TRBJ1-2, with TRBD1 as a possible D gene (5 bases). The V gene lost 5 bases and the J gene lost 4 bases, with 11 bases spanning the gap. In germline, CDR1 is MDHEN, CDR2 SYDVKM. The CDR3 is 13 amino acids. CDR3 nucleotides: TGTGCCAGCAGTCAGACAGAAACCTATGGCTACACCTTC. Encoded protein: CASSQTETYGYTF.

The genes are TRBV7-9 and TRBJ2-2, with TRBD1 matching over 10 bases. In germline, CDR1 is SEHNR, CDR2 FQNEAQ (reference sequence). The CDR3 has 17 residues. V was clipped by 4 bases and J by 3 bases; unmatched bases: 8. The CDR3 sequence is CASSSQRDRGYTGELFF. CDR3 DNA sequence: TGTGCCAGCAGCTCCCAACGGGACAGGGGTTACACCGGGGAGCTGTTTTTT.

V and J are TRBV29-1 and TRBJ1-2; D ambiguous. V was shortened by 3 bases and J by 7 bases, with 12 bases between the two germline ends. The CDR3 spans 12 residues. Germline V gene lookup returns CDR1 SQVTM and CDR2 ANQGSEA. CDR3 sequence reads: CSVDGGDGGYTF. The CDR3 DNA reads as TGCAGCGTTGATGGCGGAGACGGTGGCTACACCTTC.

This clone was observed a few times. CDR3 residues: CASSLARLQTGGEQFF. The CDR3 DNA reads TGTGCCAGCAGCTTAGCGCGCCTCCAAACCGGAGGAGAGCAGTTCTTC. This sequence joins TRBV7-6 and TRBJ2-1; possible D gene TRBD2, 5 bases. V was shortened by 0 bases and J by 10 bases, with 19 bases between the two germline ends. CDR1 is SGHVS and CDR2 is FNYEAQ in the germline V gene. This CDR3 comprises 16 residues. Using reference TRBV7-6 and TRBJ2-1 for the parts outside the CDR3, the full variable domain is GAGVSQSPRYKVTKRGQDVALRCDPISGHVSLYWYRQALGQGPEFLTYFNYEAQQDKSGLPNDRFSAERPEGSISTLTIQRTEQRDSAMYRCASSLARLQTGGEQFFGPGTRLTVL.

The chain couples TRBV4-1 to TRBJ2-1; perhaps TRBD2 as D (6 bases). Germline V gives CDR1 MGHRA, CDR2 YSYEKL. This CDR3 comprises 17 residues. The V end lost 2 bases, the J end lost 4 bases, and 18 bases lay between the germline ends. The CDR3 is CASSQLPGSFPYNEQFF. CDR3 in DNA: TGCGCCAGCAGCCAATTGCCCGGGAGTTTCCCATACAATGAGCAGTTCTTC.

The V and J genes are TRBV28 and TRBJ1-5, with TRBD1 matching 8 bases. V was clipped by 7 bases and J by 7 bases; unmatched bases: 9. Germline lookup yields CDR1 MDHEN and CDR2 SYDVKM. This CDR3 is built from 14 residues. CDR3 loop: CASTWTGFLQPQHF. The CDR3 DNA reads TGTGCCAGCACCTGGACAGGGTTTTTGCAGCCCCAGCATTTT.

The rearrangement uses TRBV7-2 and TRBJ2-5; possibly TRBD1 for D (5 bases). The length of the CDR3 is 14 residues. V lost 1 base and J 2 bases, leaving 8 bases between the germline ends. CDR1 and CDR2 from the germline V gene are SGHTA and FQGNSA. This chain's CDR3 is CASSLGSGQETQYF. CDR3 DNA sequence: TGTGCCAGCAGCTTAGGGTCAGGGCAAGAGACCCAGTACTTC.

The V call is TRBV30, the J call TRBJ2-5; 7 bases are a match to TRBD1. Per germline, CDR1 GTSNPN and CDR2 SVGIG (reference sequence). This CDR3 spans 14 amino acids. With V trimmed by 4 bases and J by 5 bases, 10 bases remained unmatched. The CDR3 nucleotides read TGTGCCTGGAAAGGGGGCCAAAATCGGGAGACCCAGTACTTC. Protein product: CAWKGGQNRETQYF.